The 17 T cell receptor beta chains given below trace back to one sample, sequenced in a study of T cells and Merkel cell carcinoma outcomes. Repertoires were generated with immunoSEQ multiplex PCR, while TCRdb's copy carries only in-frame clones and drops some. The repertoire includes thousands of clones, about nine tenths of them detected once, and 2.4% sits in the top ten. The sequenced material came from tumor tissue from Merkel cell carcinoma. These receptors came from a human donor with Merkel cell carcinoma.

The chain employs TRBV5-4 and TRBJ1-3; 8 bases match TRBD1. Germline V lookup: CDR1 SGHNT, CDR2 YYREEE (reference sequence). This CDR3 contains 18 residues. Unmatched junction bases numbered 10, after V lost 0 bases and J lost 2 bases. CDR3 residues: CASSLELRTGRTGNTIYF. CDR3 DNA: TGTGCCAGCAGCTTGGAACTGCGGACAGGGAGGACTGGAAACACCATATATTTT.

The chain uses TRBV20-1 and TRBJ2-3, with no clear D. The V end lost 6 bases, the J end lost 9 bases, and 13 bases lay between the germline ends. CDR1 and CDR2 from the germline V gene are DFQATT and SNEGSKA (reference sequence). This CDR3 region has 11 residues. The CDR3: CSARPSWTQYF. The CDR3 region has the DNA TGCAGTGCCAGGCCATCGTGGACGCAGTATTTT.

The chain combines TRBV7-9 with TRBJ1-5; 7 positions match TRBD1. The CDR3 length is 12 residues. The V gene's germline CDR1 is SEHNR and CDR2 FQNEAQ (reference sequence). Trimming at V came to 5 bases and at J to 16 bases, leaving 11 bases not matched to a gene. The CDR3 reads CASSLRQGFIHF. For the CDR3, the DNA is TGTGCCAGCAGCCTAAGACAGGGTTTCATCCATTTT.

This chain links TRBV5-1 with TRBJ2-1; TRBD2 agrees at 12 bases. From germline, CDR1 is SGHRS and CDR2 YFSETQ. Trimming removed 3 bases from V and 3 bases from J; junction bases left unmatched: 1. The CDR3 sequence is 15 residues long. The CDR3 region is CASSWGLAGYNEQFF. For the CDR3, the DNA is TGCGCCAGCAGCTGGGGACTAGCGGGCTACAATGAGCAGTTCTTC.

The chain combines TRBV11-3 with TRBJ1-1, with TRBD1 identical over 7 bases. CDR1 SGHNT and CDR2 YENEEA come from the germline V gene. The CDR3 spans 13 residues. The V gene end was trimmed by 6 bases and the J gene end by 4 bases; junction bases not matched to a gene: 5. The CDR3 loop reads CASRTGSTTEAFF. DNA of the CDR3: TGTGCCAGCAGGACAGGGAGTACCACTGAAGCTTTCTTT.

J is TRBJ2-1 and V is TRBV4-3; 14 bases fit TRBD2. The CDR3 contains 15 residues. Trimming cost V 1 base and J 13 bases; bases outside gene matches: 6. In germline, CDR1 is LGHNA, CDR2 YSLEER. CDR3: CASSQGRLAGGRQFF. CDR3 nucleotide sequence: TGCGCCAGCAGCCAAGGAAGACTAGCGGGAGGGCGACAGTTCTTC.

The chain carries TRBV7-9 and TRBJ1-2, with TRBD1 as a possible D gene (5 bases). V was cut by 8 bases and J by 6 bases, with 16 bases left in between. The CDR3 spans 13 residues. Looked up from germline, CDR1 is SEHNR and CDR2 is FQNEAQ (reference sequence). Here the CDR3 reads CASGKGQIDGYTF. The CDR3 region has the DNA TGTGCCAGCGGAAAGGGGCAGATTGATGGCTACACCTTC.

As to this clone: An end of the junction differs from the germline gene, which may be a read error. V usage is TRBV19 and J usage is TRBJ1-1; 10 bases are shared with TRBD1. The CDR3 length is 17 residues. Germline lookup yields CDR1 LNHDA and CDR2 SQIVND (reference sequence). CDR3 nucleotides: TGTGCCAGTAGTATATTGGGGACAGGGGTCGGGAACATTGAAGCTTTCTTT. Its protein product is CASSILGTGVGNIEAFF.

As concerns this clone: The junction and the germline gene differ at one end; a read error may be behind it. The CDR3 protein is CASRGTGNLDQPQHF. CDR3 in DNA: TGTGCCAGCAGAGGGACAGGGAACCTCGATCAACCCCAGCATTTT. The rearrangement uses TRBV2 and TRBJ1-5, with 9 bases fitting TRBD1. Per the germline V gene, CDR1 is SNHLY and CDR2 is FYNNEI. There are 15 residues in the CDR3. The variable domain in full, with the rest retrieved from reference TRBV2 and TRBJ1-5, is EPEVTQTPSHQVTQMGQEVILRCVPISNHLYFYWYRQILGQKVEFLVSFYNNEISEKSEIFDDQFSVERPDGSNFTLKIRSTKLEDSAMYFCASRGTGNLDQPQHFGDGTRLSIL.

The rearrangement links TRBV5-1 to TRBJ2-5; 8 bases are shared with TRBD1. J lost 5 bases, V lost 0 bases, and 6 bases had no gene match. The CDR3 has 15 residues. Per the germline V gene, CDR1 is SGHRS and CDR2 is YFSETQ. The DNA for the CDR3 is TGCGCCAGCAGCTTGGAAGGACAGGGTGGTGAGACCCAGTACTTC. Translating gives CASSLEGQGGETQYF.

V usage is TRBV2 and J usage is TRBJ2-1; 11 positions match TRBD2. From germline, CDR1 is SNHLY and CDR2 FYNNEI. V shed 2 bases and J 15 bases; nucleotides not matched to a gene: 15. CDR3 size: 16 residues. As DNA, the CDR3 is TGTGCCAGCAGTGAAAAAGAACTAGCGGGAGACATTAGGCGGTTCTTC. It yields the protein CASSEKELAGDIRRFF.

J is TRBJ1-1 and V is TRBV5-6; a possible D gene is TRBD1 (5 bases). V lost 7 bases to trimming and J lost 7 bases, with 17 bases between them. CDR1 is SGHDT and CDR2 is YYEEEE in the germline V gene. The CDR3 contains 13 residues. The CDR3 DNA reads TGTGCCAGCGCCTTGGCGACAGCAGATGAAGCTTTCTTT. Its protein product is CASALATADEAFF.

The rearrangement uses TRBV11-2 and TRBJ2-2; D is ambiguous. The CDR3 totals 14 residues. CDR1 and CDR2 from the germline V gene are SGHAT and FQNNGV. Trimming shortened V by 2 bases and J by 6 bases, and 10 bases separated the two germline ends. CDR3: CASSLSRESGELFF. CDR3 nucleotides: TGTGCCAGCAGCTTAAGTCGTGAGTCCGGGGAGCTGTTTTTT.

This clone was counted only a few times. The chain employs TRBV27 and TRBJ2-6, with D perhaps being TRBD1 or TRBD2 (5 bases each). With 5 bases removed from V and 2 bases from J, the gap between germline ends came to 16 bases. There are 17 residues in the CDR3. Germline lookup yields CDR1 MNHEY and CDR2 SMNVEV (reference sequence). The CDR3 loop is CASSVFGGNAGANVLTF. The CDR3 DNA reads TGTGCCAGCAGTGTTTTTGGGGGTAATGCTGGGGCCAACGTCCTGACTTTC.

Note on this clone: The sample carries other DNA sequences with the same CDR3. This chain uses TRBV14 with TRBJ2-7; D is uncertain. This CDR3 region has 14 residues. The V end was cut by 3 bases, the J end by 3 bases, with 12 bases between. Germline lookup yields CDR1 SGHDN and CDR2 FVKESK. The CDR3 protein is CASSHSSDGYEQYF. The CDR3 nucleotides are TGTGCCAGCAGCCATAGTTCCGACGGCTACGAGCAGTACTTC.

V and J are TRBV7-9 and TRBJ2-1; D unresolved. V lost 4 bases to trimming and J lost 6 bases, with 7 bases between them. Looked up from germline, CDR1 is SEHNR and CDR2 is FQNEAQ (reference sequence). This CDR3 comprises 12 residues. The CDR3 sequence: CASSYLSNEQFF. CDR3 bases: TGTGCCAGCAGCTACCTCAGCAATGAGCAGTTCTTC.

This clone appeared once. V and J are TRBV7-9 and TRBJ1-2, with no clear D. CDR1 is SEHNR and CDR2 is FQNEAQ in the germline V gene (reference sequence). Trimming took 5 bases from V and 8 from J, leaving 18 bases between them. This CDR3 has 14 residues. The CDR3, as DNA: TGTGCCAGCAGCCACGGGCAGGACCGCTTAGGCTACACCTTC. It translates to CASSHGQDRLGYTF.